What follows describes a single T cell receptor (beta chain). Its recognized antigen is unknown. No much larger clone exists at a distance of one base, and base qualities are not known. Per the germline V gene, LGHNA is the CDR1 and YSLEER is the CDR2. The V end gives up 2 bases and the J end 5 bases, leaving 15 bases in the junction not matched to a gene. The CDR3 contains 18 residues, cysteine and phenylalanine counted. The entry retains the CDR3 DNA only, 54 bases that are in frame from base 1. The library was prepared using 5' RACE. Sequencing was carried out with an Illumina HiSeq 2500. A second PCR of about 7 to 12 cycles was performed with a sample-barcoded 5' primer and a J-beta primer mix. A template-switch 5' adaptor carrying 12 random nucleotides introduced a unique molecular identifier onto each TCR beta cDNA molecule. At least 3 million CDR3-containing paired-end reads were obtained from each sample. First-strand cDNA was synthesized from all RNA with the Mint cDNA synthesis kit, primed by a TRBC-specific oligonucleotide. Following uracil-DNA glycosylase treatment, all cDNA underwent a first 18-cycle PCR with the universal primers M1SS and BC2_uni_R. On the authors' methods: For normalization, 1 million high-quality reads were randomly selected from each sample, with every read carrying a distinct molecular identifier. Instead of being binned into consensus sequences, reads with shared molecular identifiers were discarded. MiTCR, with a Q25 quality threshold and the strictest error-elimination algorithm, was used for CDR3 identification, clonotype clustering and error correction. A nonparametric unseen species model using Euler transformation provided a lower-bound estimate of total TCR beta diversity. The public sequencing data were trimmed at Q25 with fastp and processed into clonotypes with MiXCR by TCRdb, which kept only in-frame beta chains. Entries that share a CDR3 protein sequence are merged under the most common genes and DNA. The V and J calls reflect TCRdb's pipeline rather than the authors' work. A total of 1.4 million or so distinct CDR3 sequences appear in this sample, roughly two fifths of them only once. Clones ranked in the top ten supply about 4% of the sample.

The donors were roughly 39 Caucasian individuals from Russia, aged 6 to 90 years, who were systemically healthy. Each donor gave around 9 milliliters of peripheral blood, collected into EDTA-treated Vacutainer tubes. Ficoll-Paque density-gradient centrifugation was used to isolate PBMCs, with at least 6.5 million obtained per sample. Total RNA was extracted from PBMCs with Trizol reagent, with at least 5 micrograms obtained per sample. For every donor, an aliquot of PBMCs went through flow cytometry to measure the percentages of naive CD45RAhigh/CD27high T cells. The data were obtained in a study of blood T cells in healthy people across ages (dated by TCRdb to between 2014 and 2016). Study-wide context: In model experiments, template switching captured about one uniquely barcoded TCR beta cDNA molecule for every two T cells. To track age-related changes in TCR beta repertoire diversity, the study relied on deep sequencing normalized with unique cDNA molecular identifiers. Donors were grouped into four age groups: young (average roughly 15 years), middle-aged (39), aged (about 59) and long-lived (approximately 81). To avoid experimental bias, donors of different ages were spread randomly across the sequencing lanes. Using the same blood draw, the study looked at two additional independent replicas of 1 million unique cDNA reads for two donors, one aged 18 to 30 and the other aged 80 or older. What the study reported, not specific to this receptor: Compared with the aged group, the long-lived group had more naive CD4+ T cells, fewer expanded clones and increased TCR diversity, suggesting age selection. Since profiling was done on bulk unsorted PBMCs, naive and antigen-experienced compartments could not be conclusively compared. The percentage of naive T cells measured by flow cytometry correlated strongly with observed TCR beta diversity. Observed TCR beta diversity per million T cells fell roughly linearly with age, and a significant reduction was already apparent by age roughly 41. Donor CMV infection status was unknown, potentially confounding age-related changes in expanded clonotypes. Total diversity estimates from one million sequenced T cells were considered lower bounds and underestimates.

This receptor was obtained from a woman younger than 35 in good health. This chain joins TRBV4-3 to TRBJ2-7; TRBD1 agrees with 10 junctional bases. The sample consisted of blood. The CDR3 amino acid sequence is: CASSQSIHRQGAGNEQYF. The DNA is as follows: TGCGCCAGCAGCCAATCTATACACCGACAGGGGGCAGGGAACGAGCAGTACTTC.